Below, 29 T cell receptor beta chains from the same sample are listed, as sequenced in a study of T-cell reconstitution after alpha-beta-depleted transplantation in children. As it was prepared, the TCRbeta library received unique molecular identifiers. From the PCR reads, TCRdb called clonotypes with MiXCR, one entry per CDR3 protein. The profile shows tens of thousands of distinct CDR3 sequences, around 56% of them singletons. Material: peripheral blood, obtained before TCRalphabeta/CD19-depleted stem cell transplant. Receptor source: a boy under two years old with SCID, due to receive a stem cell transplant.

The J gene is TRBJ2-7, the V gene TRBV27, with 9 bases lining up with TRBD2. The CDR3 extends over 16 amino acids. The ends lost 5 bases at V and 5 bases at J; junction bases unmatched: 13. Germline V CDR1 and CDR2: MNHEY, SMNVEV (reference sequence). The CDR3 reads CASSPQGLAGSDEQYF. DNA of the CDR3: TGTGCCAGCAGTCCCCAAGGGCTAGCGGGGAGCGACGAGCAGTACTTC.

The chain recombines TRBV6-5 with TRBJ2-7, with 7 bases matching TRBD1. Germline assignment: CDR1 MNHEY and CDR2 SVGAGI. The V gene end was trimmed by 4 bases and the J gene end by 2 bases; junction bases not matched to a gene: 11. The CDR3 is 16 residues long. This chain's CDR3 is CASSFPERGRAYEQYF. In DNA, the CDR3 is TGTGCCAGCAGTTTCCCAGAAAGGGGGCGCGCCTACGAGCAGTACTTC.

This sequence joins TRBV7-6 and TRBJ1-2, with TRBD1 as a possible D gene (6 bases). This CDR3 is built from 14 residues. From germline, CDR1 is SGHVS and CDR2 FNYEAQ. V was clipped by 5 bases and J by 3 bases, with 13 bases between them. The CDR3 loop reads CASSPLAGDYGYTF. The CDR3 DNA follows: TGTGCCAGCAGCCCTCTCGCAGGGGACTATGGCTACACCTTC.

V gene TRBV5-4 combines with J gene TRBJ1-1, with 7 positions matching TRBD1. There are 16 residues in the CDR3. V lost 0 bases to trimming and J lost 5 bases; unmatched junction nucleotides: 10. Germline V gene data show CDR1 as SGHNT and CDR2 as YYREEE (reference sequence). CDR3 region: CASSLARWQGDTEAFF. In DNA form, the CDR3 reads TGTGCCAGCAGCTTGGCGCGGTGGCAGGGGGATACTGAAGCTTTCTTT.

This clonotype was observed a few times. The V call is TRBV28, the J call TRBJ2-7, with 7 bases aligning to TRBD1. Germline V lookup: CDR1 MDHEN, CDR2 SYDVKM. V lost 5 bases to trimming and J lost 4 bases; unmatched junction nucleotides: 17. CDR3 length equals 17 residues. CDR3 protein: CASSPSRQGMLGYEQYF. In DNA, the CDR3 is TGTGCCAGCAGTCCCTCCCGACAGGGAATGTTGGGGTACGAGCAGTACTTC. The entire variable domain, with the rest obtained from reference TRBV28 and TRBJ2-7, is as follows: DVKVTQSSRYLVKRTGEKVFLECVQDMDHENMFWYRQDPGLGLRLIYFSYDVKMKEKGDIPEGYSVSREKKERFSLILESASTNQTSMYLCASSPSRQGMLGYEQYFGPGTRLTVT.

The chain carries TRBV4-3 and TRBJ1-1, with D maybe TRBD1 (5 bases). Per germline, CDR1 LGHNA and CDR2 YSLEER. V lost 4 bases to trimming and J lost 1 base, with 19 bases between them. The CDR3 runs 17 residues. CDR3 nucleotides: TGCGCCAGCAGCCGAAGGTCGGGTGTTGGACAGAACACTGAAGCTTTCTTT. Residues: CASSRRSGVGQNTEAFF.

The V gene is TRBV7-2, the J gene TRBJ2-5, with 8 bases aligning to TRBD2. CDR3 length: 15 amino acids. Germline lookup yields CDR1 SGHTA and CDR2 FQGNSA. V was pared by 5 bases and J by 5 bases, with 10 bases of the junction left unmatched. Here the CDR3 reads CASSPSGGRAETQYF. CDR3 bases: TGTGCCAGCAGCCCCTCGGGGGGGCGTGCCGAGACCCAGTACTTC.

The chain recombines TRBV20-1 with TRBJ1-5, with D perhaps TRBD1 (5 bases). The length of the CDR3 is 13 residues. Between the trimmed V and J ends, which lost 3 bases and 0 bases, there was a span of 6 bases. The germline V gene encodes CDR1 DFQATT and CDR2 SNEGSKA (reference sequence). CDR3 residues: CSARGHSNQPQHF. The DNA for the CDR3 is TGCAGTGCTAGGGGGCATAGCAATCAGCCCCAGCATTTT.

The rearrangement links TRBV2 to TRBJ2-7; TRBD2 matches 11 bases. Germline CDR1 reads SNHLY; CDR2 reads FYNNEI. This CDR3 is built from 15 residues. Trimming removed 2 bases from V and 6 bases from J; junction bases left unmatched: 6. The CDR3 loop is CASSESRLAGGEQYF. In nucleotides, the CDR3 is TGTGCCAGCAGTGAAAGCCGCCTAGCGGGGGGCGAGCAGTACTTC.

This clonotype was detected a few times. The chain employs TRBV6-1 and TRBJ1-4; D is uncertain. V lost 2 bases and J lost 4, with 11 bases in between. The CDR3 contains 15 residues. The germline V gene has CDR1 MNHNS and CDR2 SASEGT. The CDR3 spells CASSEQAGNNEKLFF. The CDR3 DNA is TGTGCCAGCAGTGAACAGGCGGGGAATAATGAAAAACTGTTTTTT.

The chain's CDR3 is CSAHATGEYQETQYF. CDR3 DNA sequence: TGCAGTGCTCACGCCACAGGAGAGTACCAAGAGACCCAGTACTTC. This chain joins TRBV20-1 and TRBJ2-5; D is possibly TRBD1 (5 bases). CDR1 is DFQATT, CDR2 SNEGSKA, per germline (reference sequence). CDR3 length equals 15 residues. Between the trimmed V and J ends, which lost 5 bases and 0 bases, there was a span of 16 bases.

This chain uses TRBV6-1 with TRBJ1-1; D gene uncertain. Per the germline V gene, CDR1 is MNHNS and CDR2 is SASEGT. Trimming removed 6 bases at V and 5 bases at J, with 16 bases between. CDR3 length equals 14 residues. The CDR3 sequence: CASSSGGVGTEAFF. The CDR3 coding sequence is TGTGCCAGCAGCTCGGGTGGGGTAGGGACTGAAGCTTTCTTT.

The V call is TRBV7-9, the J call TRBJ2-1, with D possibly being TRBD2 (5 bases). V was pared by 5 bases and J by 3 bases, with 8 bases between. Germline values: CDR1 SEHNR, CDR2 FQNEAQ (reference sequence). This CDR3 contains 13 residues. As DNA, the CDR3 is TGTGCCAGCAGCCCCGGGAACTACAATGAGCAGTTCTTC. Translated: CASSPGNYNEQFF. Filled out from reference TRBV7-9 and TRBJ2-1, the complete variable domain reads DTGVSQNPRHKITKRGQNVTFRCDPISEHNRLYWYRQTLGQGPEFLTYFQNEAQLEKSRLLSDRFSAERPKGSFSTLEIQRTEQGDSAMYLCASSPGNYNEQFFGPGTRLTVL.

The chain is built from TRBV6-2 or TRBV6-3 and TRBJ2-1, with D uncertain. Trimming cost V 6 bases and J 8 bases, with 20 bases left between them. This CDR3 is built from 15 residues. From germline, CDR1 is MNHEY and CDR2 SVGEGT. This CDR3 reads CASSRTYTNSYEQFF. CDR3 DNA: TGTGCCAGCAGCCGTACATACACTAATAGCTATGAGCAGTTCTTC.

This clonotype was detected many times. The rearrangement joins TRBV12-3 or TRBV12-4 to TRBJ1-1, with D uncertain. Trimming took 6 bases from V and 1 from J, leaving 15 bases between them. The CDR3 loop spans 15 amino acids. CDR3 bases: TGTGCCAGCAGCCTCACAACCTCCCCGAACACTGAAGCTTTCTTT. It is translated as CASSLTTSPNTEAFF.

This clonotype was detected a few times. V usage is TRBV20-1 and J usage is TRBJ1-5, with a weak D call TRBD1 (6 bases). The germline gives CDR1 DFQATT, CDR2 SNEGSKA (reference sequence). V dropped 4 bases and J dropped 2 bases, with 12 bases sitting between them. The CDR3 runs 14 residues. The DNA of the CDR3 is TGCAGTGCTAACACCAGGGGTGGCAATCAGCCCCAGCATTTT. Translated: CSANTRGGNQPQHF.

This chain links TRBV7-3 with TRBJ1-3, with D unclear. V was shortened by 1 base and J by 2 bases, with 9 bases between the two germline ends. In germline, CDR1 is SGHTA, CDR2 FQGTGA. This CDR3 has 15 amino acids. The CDR3 sequence is CASSLNTGTGNTIYF. The CDR3 DNA is TGTGCCAGCAGCTTAAATACGGGAACTGGAAACACCATATATTTT.

The chain is built from TRBV7-2 and TRBJ2-1; 13 nucleotides align to TRBD2. J lost 7 bases, V lost 3 bases, and 3 bases had no gene match. This CDR3 comprises 15 residues. Germline assignment: CDR1 SGHTA and CDR2 FQGNSA. CDR3 in amino acids: CASSFPGLAGNEQFF. The DNA of the CDR3 is TGTGCCAGCAGCTTCCCGGGACTAGCGGGGAATGAGCAGTTCTTC.

The V gene is TRBV5-1, the J gene TRBJ2-3, with TRBD2 matching over 9 bases. V was pared by 3 bases and J by 2 bases, with 4 bases of the junction left unmatched. CDR1 and CDR2 (germline): SGHRS, YFSETQ. The CDR3 has 15 residues. CDR3 region: CASSSPGLATDTQYF. CDR3 DNA: TGCGCCAGCAGCTCCCCGGGACTAGCCACAGATACGCAGTATTTT. The whole variable domain, filled in from reference TRBV5-1 and TRBJ2-3, reads KAGVTQTPRYLIKTRGQQVTLSCSPISGHRSVSWYQQTPGQGLQFLFEYFSETQRNKGNFPGRFSGRQFSNSRSEMNVSTLELGDSALYLCASSSPGLATDTQYFGPGTRLTVL.

This clonotype was seen a handful of times. V usage is TRBV6-4 and J usage is TRBJ2-1; no reliable D call. V was clipped by 3 bases and J by 6 bases, with 15 bases between them. Germline loops: CDR1 MRHNA, CDR2 SNTAGT. The CDR3 contains 15 residues. CDR3 region: CASSEGMGISNEQFF. CDR3 coding DNA: TGTGCCAGCAGTGAGGGGATGGGGATAAGCAATGAGCAGTTCTTC.

This clonotype was seen more than once but under ten times. The V and J genes are TRBV12-3 or TRBV12-4 and TRBJ2-7, with a tentative D call TRBD1 (7 bases). Between the trimmed V and J ends, which lost 3 bases and 4 bases, there was a span of 13 bases. The CDR3 totals 14 residues. The CDR3 sequence is CASSFGGGMYEQYF. Here the CDR3 DNA reads TGTGCCAGCAGTTTCGGAGGGGGCATGTACGAGCAGTACTTC.

The V call is TRBV3-1, the J call TRBJ2-2; 9 bases agree with TRBD2. The germline CDR1 and CDR2 sequences are LGHDT and YNNKEL (reference sequence). Trimming removed 3 bases from V and 0 bases from J; junction bases left unmatched: 8. This CDR3 region has 18 residues. CDR3 protein: CASSQPLAGGPNTGELFF. CDR3 in DNA: TGTGCCAGCAGCCAGCCCCTTGCGGGGGGGCCGAACACCGGGGAGCTGTTTTTT.

This clonotype came up a few times. The chain is built from TRBV5-1 and TRBJ2-5; tentatively, D is TRBD1 (5 bases). The germline CDR1 and CDR2 sequences are SGHRS and YFSETQ. The CDR3 has 16 amino acids. Trimming removed 0 bases at V and 5 bases at J, with 17 bases between. This chain's CDR3 is CASSLATGRVTETQYF. DNA of the CDR3: TGCGCCAGCAGCTTGGCCACAGGACGGGTGACGGAGACCCAGTACTTC.

This clonotype came up a few times. V usage is TRBV7-2 and J usage is TRBJ2-2; 7 nucleotides agree with TRBD1. This CDR3 has 13 amino acids. The J segment lost 13 bases and the V segment lost 5 bases, leaving 10 bases of the junction unmatched. From germline, CDR1 is SGHTA and CDR2 FQGNSA. The CDR3 protein is CASSKTQGSWLFF. As DNA, the CDR3 is TGTGCCAGCAGCAAAACACAGGGGTCCTGGCTGTTTTTT.

The chain links TRBV12-3 or TRBV12-4 to TRBJ1-5; the match to TRBD1 covers 8 bases. The J segment lost 8 bases and the V segment lost 7 bases, leaving 13 bases of the junction unmatched. CDR3 length: 15 amino acids. The chain's CDR3 is CASNTGQATIEPQHF. CDR3 bases: TGTGCCAGCAATACGGGACAGGCTACAATTGAGCCCCAGCATTTT.

The genes are TRBV27 and TRBJ2-7; the match to TRBD1 covers 8 bases. Per germline, CDR1 MNHEY and CDR2 SMNVEV (reference sequence). The length of the CDR3 is 12 residues. Losses at the gene ends were 11 bases for V and 5 bases for J; bases not matched to a gene: 8. As DNA, the CDR3 is TGTGCCGTAACAGGGGGGTTCAACGAGCAGTACTTC. It specifies CAVTGGFNEQYF.

This clonotype occurred a few times. V gene TRBV7-2 combines with J gene TRBJ1-1; 12 positions agree with TRBD1. CDR1 is SGHTA, CDR2 FQGNSA, per germline. Trimming took 5 bases from V and 10 from J; bases not matched to a gene: 8. This CDR3 comprises 14 residues. The CDR3 sequence: CASSLGTGGFGAFF. CDR3 in DNA: TGTGCCAGCAGCCTCGGGACAGGGGGCTTCGGAGCTTTCTTT.

The rearrangement links TRBV7-8 to TRBJ2-3; tentative D call: TRBD2 (6 bases). CDR1 SGHVS and CDR2 FQNEAQ come from the germline V gene. Trimming cost V 4 bases and J 6 bases, with 20 bases left between them. The CDR3 consists of 16 residues. CDR3 sequence reads: CASSSLGGGARDTQYF. CDR3 nucleotides: TGTGCCAGCAGCTCCCTGGGCGGCGGGGCCAGGGATACGCAGTATTTT.

The chain is built from TRBV20-1 and TRBJ2-3; no definite D call. Deletions cut 0 bases from V and 2 bases from J, with 12 bases between. The CDR3 sequence is 15 residues long. Germline lookup yields CDR1 DFQATT and CDR2 SNEGSKA (reference sequence). This CDR3 reads CSARDRESITDTQYF. The DNA for the CDR3 is TGCAGTGCTAGAGATCGAGAAAGTATCACAGATACGCAGTATTTT.